This is a list of T cell receptor beta chains from one sample in a study of T cell responses to AZD1222 COVID-19 vaccine. Sequencing used immunoSEQ multiplex PCR; TCRdb keeps in-frame clones, though not all of them. Of 200,000 or so clones listed, more than 80% are singletons. The material was peripheral blood, obtained on day 0 of AZD1222 vaccination. Receptors originate from an adult in good health. The CDR3 runs from the conserved cysteine through the conserved F or W. Fields, in order: J gene, V gene, clone size, D gene, CDR3 DNA, CDR3 protein. D genes are given only for firm matches. Clone size is not always given. Where it is, it says once, few, many or a class for expanded clones.

>TRBJ1-1|TRBV1|few|-
TGCACCAGCAGCCAACAAGGACAGGGGCGAAGTGAAGCTTTCTTT
CTSSQQGQGRSEAFF
>TRBJ1-2|TRBV5-1|-|-
TGCGCCAGCAGCTTGAGTTGGGAGACATATGGCTACACCTTC
CASSLSWETYGYTF
>TRBJ1-4|TRBV5-1|-|-
TGCGCCAGCAGCTACAGCGGCTTAGATGAAAAACTGTTTTTT
CASSYSGLDEKLFF
>TRBJ2-3|TRBV29-1|once|TRBD1
TGCAGCGGGGAATCGGGACAGGGGGTAGGAGATACGCAGTATTTT
CSGESGQGVGDTQYF
>TRBJ1-2|TRBV6-5|few|-
TGTGCCAGCAGGACTGGACAGACTAACTATGGCTACACCTTC
CASRTGQTNYGYTF
>TRBJ2-5|TRBV28|-|TRBD2
TGTGCCAGCAGAATAGCGGGGGGATTCCAAGAGACCCAGTACTTC
CASRIAGGFQETQYF
>TRBJ2-2|TRBV6-6|-|-
TGTGCCAGCAGCGTAATTTACGACACCGGGGAGCTGTTTTTT
CASSVIYDTGELFF
>TRBJ1-3|TRBV28|-|TRBD1
TGTGCCAGCAGTTACTACAGGGGGAGCTCTGGAAACACCATATATTTT
CASSYYRGSSGNTIYF
>TRBJ2-3|TRBV20-1|-|-
TGCAGTGCGGGGTCGGGGGATACGCAGTATTTT
CSAGSGDTQYF
>TRBJ1-1|TRBV6-5|-|TRBD1
TGTGCCATCTCGTCGGACAGGGGCACTGAAGCTTTCTTT
CAISSDRGTEAFF
>TRBJ2-7|TRBV7-9|once|-
TGTGCCAGCAGCCCTCTTGGGGGATTGCGGGATAGCTCCTACGAGCAGTACTTC
CASSPLGGLRDSSYEQYF
>TRBJ2-1|TRBV15|-|TRBD2
TGTGCCACCAGCAGAGGAGCGGGAGTGAGTGAGCAGTTCTTC
CATSRGAGVSEQFF
>TRBJ1-3|TRBV3-1/TRBV3-2|-|-
TGTGCCAGCAGCGAAAGGTCCGGGAACACCATATATTTT
CASSERSGNTIYF
>TRBJ1-1|TRBV7-6|-|-
TGTGCCAGCAGCTTGTCAGGGGAGGTAGGCACTGAAGCTTTCTTT
CASSLSGEVGTEAFF
>TRBJ2-3|TRBV28|-|TRBD1
TGTGCCAGCAGCCCCGGGACAGCCACAGATACGCAGTATTTT
CASSPGTATDTQYF
>TRBJ1-1|TRBV7-9|-|-
TGTGCCAGCAGCCCGACCGATAGGTCCAGGAACACTGAAGCTTTCTTT
CASSPTDRSRNTEAFF
>TRBJ2-7|TRBV6-5|once|-
TGTGCCAGCAGTTACTCCGCTGGGTGGACCTACGAGCAGTACTTC
CASSYSAGWTYEQYF
>TRBJ1-4|TRBV3-1/TRBV3-2|-|-
TGTGCCAGCAGCCGGCAGACTAATGAAAAACTGTTTTTT
CASSRQTNEKLFF
>TRBJ2-1|TRBV7-2|-|-
TGTGCCAGCAGCTTAGCGTGGACTAACTACAATGAGCAGTTCTTC
CASSLAWTNYNEQFF
>TRBJ2-7|TRBV29-1|once|-
TGCAGCGTCTCACCGGGATACGAGCAGTACTTC
CSVSPGYEQYF
>TRBJ1-6|TRBV28|-|-
TGTGCCAGCAGCCCCATTAGGGGCTCCTATAATTCACCCCTCCACTTT
CASSPIRGSYNSPLHF
>TRBJ2-7|TRBV28|-|-
TGTGCCAGCATCCGGGGTAGTAGCGGAGTAAACGAGCAGTACTTC
CASIRGSSGVNEQYF
>TRBJ2-5|TRBV5-4|-|TRBD1
TGTGCCAGCAGCGCTGGACAGGGTGTCGTGGAGACCCAGTACTTC
CASSAGQGVVETQYF
>TRBJ1-3|TRBV28|-|-
TGTGCCAGCAGTCCTAATACCTACGTTTGGTATTTT
CASSPNTYVWYF
>TRBJ1-2|TRBV6-1|-|-
TGTGCCAGCAGTGAATTCGGCCTCCCGGCCTATGGCTACACCTTC
CASSEFGLPAYGYTF
>TRBJ2-3|TRBV4-1|-|-
TGCGCCAGCAGCCAAGGTGCCTTGGTTAGCACAGATACGCAGTATTTT
CASSQGALVSTDTQYF
>TRBJ1-5|TRBV28|once|-
TGTGCCAGCAGTGGGGGGGGTGGGCAGAGACAGCCCCAGCATTTT
CASSGGGGQRQPQHF
>TRBJ2-1|TRBV10-3|-|-
TGTGCCATCCTCGGTGGAGAGCGACGGTTCTTC
CAILGGERRFF
>TRBJ2-7|TRBV18|-|-
TGTGCCAGCTCACCAAACCTCTTTACTTCCGGGGGACACGAGCAGTACTTC
CASSPNLFTSGGHEQYF